Each of the 9 T cell receptor beta chains below was sequenced from the same sample in a study of cytomegalovirus exposure and HLA in healthy donors. In the PCR, 60 Vbeta and 13 Jbeta primers were used. Sequencing used immunoSEQ multiplex PCR; TCRdb keeps in-frame clones, though not all of them. The sample includes about 100,000 clones, 60% to 80% of them seen just once. Sequencing used PBMCs. These receptor sequences come from a woman in her fifties or sixties in good health and CMV-seropositive.

DNA of the CDR3: TGTGCCAGCAGTGAAGCGCTGGTAGCGGCGTACGATGAGCAGTTCTTC. The encoded protein is CASSEALVAAYDEQFF. The chain has TRBV6-1 and TRBJ2-1; a weak D match, TRBD2 (6 bases). CDR1 MNHNS and CDR2 SASEGT come from the germline V gene. Trimming removed 0 bases from V and 8 bases from J, with 17 bases in between. This CDR3 spans 16 amino acids.

By its share, this clone is medium-sized. The chain recombines TRBV4-2 with TRBJ2-7, with a tentative D call TRBD1 (5 bases). V was shortened by 0 bases and J by 7 bases, with 16 bases between the two germline ends. Germline V gives CDR1 LGHNA, CDR2 YNFKEQ. The CDR3 consists of 15 residues. The CDR3 here is CASSQEWGPQGEQYF. The CDR3 region has the DNA TGTGCCAGCAGCCAAGAATGGGGCCCTCAAGGGGAGCAGTACTTC.

This sequence joins TRBV6-5 and TRBJ2-5; 7 bases match TRBD1. The CDR3 has 14 residues. V was clipped by 1 base and J by 3 bases; unmatched bases: 2. In germline, CDR1 is MNHEY, CDR2 SVGAGI. Here the CDR3 reads CASSYFTGEETQYF. CDR3 nucleotide sequence: TGTGCCAGCAGTTACTTTACAGGGGAAGAGACCCAGTACTTC.

V is TRBV18 and J is TRBJ1-1; D uncertain. CDR3 length: 15 residues. V gave up 3 bases and J gave up 1 base, with 12 bases separating them. Germline CDR1 and CDR2: KGHSH and LQKENI. CDR3 sequence: CASSPRTAENTEAFF. The CDR3 bases are TGTGCCAGCTCACCCCGTACAGCGGAGAACACTGAAGCTTTCTTT.

The gene calls are TRBV13 and TRBJ2-7; 7 nucleotides agree with TRBD1. CDR3 length equals 15 residues. From germline, CDR1 is PRHDT and CDR2 FYEKMQ (reference sequence). V shed 3 bases, J shed 4 bases, and the junction held 9 bases outside the gene matches. CDR3 sequence: CASSFRGGNAYEQYF. CDR3 DNA sequence: TGTGCCAGCAGCTTTAGAGGGGGCAATGCATACGAGCAGTACTTC.

The chain uses TRBV7-3 and TRBJ2-1; 9 bases line up with TRBD2. V lost 4 bases and J lost 2; bases outside the gene matches: 3. This CDR3 is built from 15 residues. CDR1 is SGHTA, CDR2 FQGTGA, per germline. CDR3 coding DNA: TGTGCCAGCAGCTCAGGACTAGCGACCTACAATGAGCAGTTCTTC. As protein: CASSSGLATYNEQFF.

The chain carries TRBV19 and TRBJ1-4; 7 nucleotides match TRBD1. Germline loops: CDR1 LNHDA, CDR2 SQIVND (reference sequence). The CDR3 totals 14 residues. Trimming removed 6 bases from V and 5 bases from J; junction bases left unmatched: 6. CDR3 region: CASRKGAPNEKLFF. CDR3 sequence (DNA): TGTGCCAGTAGGAAGGGGGCTCCGAATGAAAAACTGTTTTTT.

The genes are TRBV9 and TRBJ2-3; 11 nucleotides line up with TRBD2. Germline assignment: CDR1 SGDLS and CDR2 YYNGEE. This CDR3 region has 15 residues. V trimming: 5 bases; J trimming: 4 bases; junction bases outside the gene matches: 6. CDR3 residues: CASSDSSGRPDTQYF. The CDR3 bases are TGTGCCAGCAGTGACTCTAGCGGGAGGCCAGATACGCAGTATTTT.

The chain uses TRBV15 and TRBJ1-5; D is unresolved. Germline values: CDR1 LNHNV, CDR2 YYDKDF (reference sequence). The CDR3 contains 14 residues. V was trimmed by 0 bases and J by 3 bases, leaving 6 bases between them. The CDR3 coding sequence is TGTGCCACCAGCAGAGACACCTACAATCAGCCCCAGCATTTT. Amino acid sequence: CATSRDTYNQPQHF.